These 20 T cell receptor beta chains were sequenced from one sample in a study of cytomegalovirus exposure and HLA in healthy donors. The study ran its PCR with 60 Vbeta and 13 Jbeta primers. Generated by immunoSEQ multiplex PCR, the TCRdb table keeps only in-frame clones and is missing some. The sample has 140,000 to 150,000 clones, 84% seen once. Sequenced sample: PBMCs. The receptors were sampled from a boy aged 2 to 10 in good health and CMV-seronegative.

CDR3 coding DNA: TGTGCCACCAGCAGAGAGGGGCGCTATAATTCACCCCTCCACTTT. As protein: CATSREGRYNSPLHF. The V and J genes are TRBV15 and TRBJ1-6; a weak D match, TRBD1 (5 bases). The CDR3 runs to 15 residues. Germline CDR1 is LNHNV and CDR2 is YYDKDF (reference sequence). Trimming took off 0 bases at V and 3 bases at J, with 6 bases between the two ends.

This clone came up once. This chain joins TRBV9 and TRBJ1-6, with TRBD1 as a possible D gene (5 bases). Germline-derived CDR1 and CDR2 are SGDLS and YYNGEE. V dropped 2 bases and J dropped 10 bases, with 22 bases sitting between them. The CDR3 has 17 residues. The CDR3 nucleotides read TGTGCCAGCAGCGTCCTCCCCGCTAGGGGTATTGACTCACCCCTCCACTTT. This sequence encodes CASSVLPARGIDSPLHF. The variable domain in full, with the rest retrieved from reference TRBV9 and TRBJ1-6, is DSGVTQTPKHLITATGQRVTLRCSPRSGDLSVYWYQQSLDQGLQFLIQYYNGEERAKGNILERFSAQQFPDLHSELNLSSLELGDSALYFCASSVLPARGIDSPLHFGNGTRLTVT.

The chain's CDR3 is CASSELREAGAYEQYF. The CDR3, as DNA: TGTGCCAGCAGTGAATTACGGGAGGCAGGAGCCTACGAGCAGTACTTC. The chain recombines TRBV25-1 with TRBJ2-7; 7 nucleotides agree with TRBD2. The CDR3 runs to 16 residues. Looked up from germline, CDR1 is MGHDK and CDR2 is SYGVNS. J gave up 2 bases and V 1 base, and 8 bases lay outside the gene matches.

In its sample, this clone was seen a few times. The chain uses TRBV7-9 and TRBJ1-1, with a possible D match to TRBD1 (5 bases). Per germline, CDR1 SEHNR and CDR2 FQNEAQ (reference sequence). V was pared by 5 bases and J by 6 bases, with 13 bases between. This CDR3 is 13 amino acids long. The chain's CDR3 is CASSPGSRAEAFF. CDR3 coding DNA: TGTGCCAGCAGCCCAGGGTCGCGCGCTGAAGCTTTCTTT.

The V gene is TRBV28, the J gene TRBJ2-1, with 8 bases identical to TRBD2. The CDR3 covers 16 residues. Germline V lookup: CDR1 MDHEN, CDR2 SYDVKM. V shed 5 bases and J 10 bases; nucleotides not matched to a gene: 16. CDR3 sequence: CASSRPILTSGGEQFF. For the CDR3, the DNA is TGTGCCAGCAGTCGCCCGATACTCACTAGCGGAGGAGAGCAGTTCTTC.

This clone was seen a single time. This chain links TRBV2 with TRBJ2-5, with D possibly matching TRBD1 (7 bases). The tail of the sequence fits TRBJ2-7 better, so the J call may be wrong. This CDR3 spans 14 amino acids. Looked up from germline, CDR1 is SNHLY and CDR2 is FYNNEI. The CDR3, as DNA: TGTGCCAGACACCTAAGGGGGCTAGCGACCGAGCAGTACTTC. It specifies CARHLRGLATEQYF.

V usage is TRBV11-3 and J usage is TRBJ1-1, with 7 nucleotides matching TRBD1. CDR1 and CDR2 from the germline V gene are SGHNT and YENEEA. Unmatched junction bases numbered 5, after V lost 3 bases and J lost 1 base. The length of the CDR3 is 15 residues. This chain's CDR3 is CASSFPRQGNTEAFF. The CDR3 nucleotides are TGTGCCAGCAGCTTCCCAAGACAGGGGAACACTGAAGCTTTCTTT.

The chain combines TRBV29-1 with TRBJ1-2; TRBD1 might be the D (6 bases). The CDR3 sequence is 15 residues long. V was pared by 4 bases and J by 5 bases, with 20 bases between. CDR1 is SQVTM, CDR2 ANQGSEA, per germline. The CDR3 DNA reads TGCAGCGTTGCTCCGGACAGAGGGATAGAGTATGGCTACACCTTC. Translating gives CSVAPDRGIEYGYTF.

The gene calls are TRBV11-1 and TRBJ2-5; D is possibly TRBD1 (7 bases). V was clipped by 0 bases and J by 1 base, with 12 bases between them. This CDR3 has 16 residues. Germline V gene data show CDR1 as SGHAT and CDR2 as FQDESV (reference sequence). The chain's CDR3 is CASSLARDRPQETQYF. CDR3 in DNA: TGTGCCAGCAGCTTAGCGCGGGACAGACCCCAAGAGACCCAGTACTTC. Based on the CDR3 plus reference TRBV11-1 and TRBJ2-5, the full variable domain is EAEVAQSPRYKITEKSQAVAFWCDPISGHATLYWYRQILGQGPELLVQFQDESVVDDSQLPKDRFSAERLKGVDSTLKIQPAELGDSAMYLCASSLARDRPQETQYFGPGTRLLVL.

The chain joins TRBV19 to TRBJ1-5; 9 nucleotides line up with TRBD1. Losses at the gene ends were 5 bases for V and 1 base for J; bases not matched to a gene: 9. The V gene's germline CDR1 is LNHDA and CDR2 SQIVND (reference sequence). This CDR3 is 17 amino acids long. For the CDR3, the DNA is TGTGCCAGTAGTGGGTCCCTACAGGGGGCGAGCAATCAGCCCCAGCATTTT. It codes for CASSGSLQGASNQPQHF.

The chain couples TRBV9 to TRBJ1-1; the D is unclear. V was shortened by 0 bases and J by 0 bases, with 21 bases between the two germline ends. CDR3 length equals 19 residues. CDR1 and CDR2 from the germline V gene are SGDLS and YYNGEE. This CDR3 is CASSVVYPGEVLMNTEAFF. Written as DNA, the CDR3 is TGTGCCAGCAGCGTAGTCTACCCCGGCGAGGTCCTCATGAACACTGAAGCTTTCTTT.

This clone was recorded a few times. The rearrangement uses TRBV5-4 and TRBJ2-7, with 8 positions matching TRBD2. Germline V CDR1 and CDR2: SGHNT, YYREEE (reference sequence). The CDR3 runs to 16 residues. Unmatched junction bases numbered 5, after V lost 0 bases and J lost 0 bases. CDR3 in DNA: TGTGCCAGCAGCTTGGGTAGCGGGGTCCTCTCCTACGAGCAGTACTTC. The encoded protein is CASSLGSGVLSYEQYF.

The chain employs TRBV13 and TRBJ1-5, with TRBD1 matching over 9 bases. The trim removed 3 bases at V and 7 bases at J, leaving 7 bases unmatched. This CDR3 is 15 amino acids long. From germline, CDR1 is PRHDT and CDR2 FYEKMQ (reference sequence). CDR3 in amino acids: CASSFGTGWAQPQHF. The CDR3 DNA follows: TGTGCCAGCAGCTTTGGGACAGGGTGGGCGCAGCCCCAGCATTTT.

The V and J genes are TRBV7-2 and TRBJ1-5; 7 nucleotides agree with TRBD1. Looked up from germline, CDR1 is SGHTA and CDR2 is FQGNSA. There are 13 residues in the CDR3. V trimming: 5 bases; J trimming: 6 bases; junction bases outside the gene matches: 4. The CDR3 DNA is TGTGCCAGCAGCCCTCAGGGGGTTCAGCCCCAGCATTTT. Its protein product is CASSPQGVQPQHF.

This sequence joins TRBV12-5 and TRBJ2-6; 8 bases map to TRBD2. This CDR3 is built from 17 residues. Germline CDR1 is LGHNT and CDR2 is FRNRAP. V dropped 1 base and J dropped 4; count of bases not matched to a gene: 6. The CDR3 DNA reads TGTGCTAGTGGTTTGGGCGGGGGGTTCGACGGGGCCAACGTCCTGACTTTC. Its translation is CASGLGGGFDGANVLTF.

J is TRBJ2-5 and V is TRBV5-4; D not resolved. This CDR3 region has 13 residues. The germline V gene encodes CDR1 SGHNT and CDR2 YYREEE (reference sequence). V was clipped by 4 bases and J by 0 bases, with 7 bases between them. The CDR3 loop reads CASSLRDQETQYF. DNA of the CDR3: TGTGCCAGCAGCCTGAGAGACCAAGAGACCCAGTACTTC.

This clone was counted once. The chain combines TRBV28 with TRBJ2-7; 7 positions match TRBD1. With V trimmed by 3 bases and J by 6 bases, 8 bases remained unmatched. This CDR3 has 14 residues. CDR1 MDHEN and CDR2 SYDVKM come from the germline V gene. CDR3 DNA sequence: TGTGCCAGCAGTTTCGACAGGGTCCGGATCGAGCAGTACTTC. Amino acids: CASSFDRVRIEQYF. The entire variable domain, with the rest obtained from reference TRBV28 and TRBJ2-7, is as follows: DVKVTQSSRYLVKRTGEKVFLECVQDMDHENMFWYRQDPGLGLRLIYFSYDVKMKEKGDIPEGYSVSREKKERFSLILESASTNQTSMYLCASSFDRVRIEQYFGPGTRLTVT.

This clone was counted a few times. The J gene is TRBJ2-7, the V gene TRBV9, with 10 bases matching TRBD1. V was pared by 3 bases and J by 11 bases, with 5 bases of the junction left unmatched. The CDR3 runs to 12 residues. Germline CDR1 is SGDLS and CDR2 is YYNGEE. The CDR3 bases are TGTGCCAGCAGCGCAGGACAGGGGGGAAAGTACTTC. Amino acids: CASSAGQGGKYF.

The CDR3 bases are TGTGCCAGCAGCTCGTCCTACTCCTGGGCGGGAGTCGCAGATACGCAGTATTTT. This translates into CASSSSYSWAGVADTQYF. This chain links TRBV9 with TRBJ2-3; 7 nucleotides align to TRBD2. Looked up from germline, CDR1 is SGDLS and CDR2 is YYNGEE. V trimming: 4 bases; J trimming: 4 bases; junction bases outside the gene matches: 18. This CDR3 comprises 18 residues.

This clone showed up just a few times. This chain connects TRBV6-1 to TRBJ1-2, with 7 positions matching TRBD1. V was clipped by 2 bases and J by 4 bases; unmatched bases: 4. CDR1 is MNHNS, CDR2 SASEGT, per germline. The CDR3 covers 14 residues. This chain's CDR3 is CASSETGEAYGYTF. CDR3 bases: TGTGCCAGCAGTGAAACAGGGGAGGCCTATGGCTACACCTTC.